This TCR beta chain was recorded in a study of blood T cell repertoires in COVID-19. Study in general: COVID-19 samples, acute and convalescent, were from the United States, Italy and Spain. In each case, the material was cDNA or gDNA derived from T cells, B-cell-depleted T cells, or PBMCs.

Germline values: CDR1 SGHNT, CDR2 YENEEA. The CDR3 spans 17 residues. The V gene lost 4 bases and the J gene lost 3 bases, with 19 bases spanning the gap. Methods used by the authors: Amplification of reference gene primers provided the estimated nucleated cell counts. Sequencing used immunoSEQ multiplex PCR; TCRdb keeps in-frame clones, though not all of them. The V and J calls and clone size were taken over from that table, and D and trimming were inferred from the DNA. This table holds tens of thousands of clones, roughly nine tenths found once. This receptor was obtained from a woman between 55 and 75 years old with COVID-19, enrolled during active disease. The rearrangement links TRBV11-3 to TRBJ1-3; D unclear. Sequencing input: peripheral blood. The CDR3 reads CASSWTTGGFGGNTIYF. The CDR3 nucleotides are TGTGCCAGCAGCTGGACTACGGGAGGCTTTGGTGGAAACACCATATATTTT.